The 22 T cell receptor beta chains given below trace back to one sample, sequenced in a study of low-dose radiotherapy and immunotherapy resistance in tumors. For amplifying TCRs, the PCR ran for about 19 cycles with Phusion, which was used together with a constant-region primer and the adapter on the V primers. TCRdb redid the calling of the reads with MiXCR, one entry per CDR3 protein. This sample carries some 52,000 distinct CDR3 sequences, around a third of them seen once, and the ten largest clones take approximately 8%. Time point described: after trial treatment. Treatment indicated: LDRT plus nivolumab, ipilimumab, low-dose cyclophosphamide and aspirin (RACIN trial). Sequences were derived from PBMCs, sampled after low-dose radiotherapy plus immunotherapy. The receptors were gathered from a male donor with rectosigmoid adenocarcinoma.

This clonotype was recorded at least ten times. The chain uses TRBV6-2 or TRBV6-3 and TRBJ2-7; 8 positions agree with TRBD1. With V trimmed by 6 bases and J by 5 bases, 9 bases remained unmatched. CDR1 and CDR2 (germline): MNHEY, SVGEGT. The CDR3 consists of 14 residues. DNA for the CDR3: TGTGCCAGCAGCCCGACAGGGGTTGGACACGAGCAGTACTTC. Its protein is CASSPTGVGHEQYF.

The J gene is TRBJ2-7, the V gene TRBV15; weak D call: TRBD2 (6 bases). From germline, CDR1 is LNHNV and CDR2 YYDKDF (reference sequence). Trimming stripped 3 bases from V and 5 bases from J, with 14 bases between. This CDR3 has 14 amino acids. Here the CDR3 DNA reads TGTGCCACCAGCAGCGGGAGTACCCCCGACGAGCAGTACTTC. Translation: CATSSGSTPDEQYF.

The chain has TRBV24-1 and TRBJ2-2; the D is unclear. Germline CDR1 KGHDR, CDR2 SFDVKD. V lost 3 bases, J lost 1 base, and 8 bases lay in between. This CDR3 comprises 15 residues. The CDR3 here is CATSDTRKNTGELFF. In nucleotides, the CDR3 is TGTGCCACCAGTGATACCAGAAAGAACACCGGGGAGCTGTTTTTT.

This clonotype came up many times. The CDR3 sequence: CAISNGNTEAFF. CDR3 coding DNA: TGTGCCATCAGTAATGGGAACACTGAAGCTTTCTTT. The V and J genes are TRBV10-3 and TRBJ1-1, with D uncertain. The CDR3 extends over 12 amino acids. Germline loops: CDR1 ENHRY, CDR2 SYGVKD. The ends were cut back, 5 bases at V and 1 base at J, with 5 bases in the middle.

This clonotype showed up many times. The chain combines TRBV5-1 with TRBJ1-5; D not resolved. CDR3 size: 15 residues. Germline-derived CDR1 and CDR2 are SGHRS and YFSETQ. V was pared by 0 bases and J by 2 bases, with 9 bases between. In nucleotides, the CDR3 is TGCGCCAGCAGCTTGGAGGGTGGGGGCAATCAGCCCCAGCATTTT. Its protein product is CASSLEGGGNQPQHF. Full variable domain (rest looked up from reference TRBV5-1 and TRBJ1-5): KAGVTQTPRYLIKTRGQQVTLSCSPISGHRSVSWYQQTPGQGLQFLFEYFSETQRNKGNFPGRFSGRQFSNSRSEMNVSTLELGDSALYLCASSLEGGGNQPQHFGDGTRLSIL.

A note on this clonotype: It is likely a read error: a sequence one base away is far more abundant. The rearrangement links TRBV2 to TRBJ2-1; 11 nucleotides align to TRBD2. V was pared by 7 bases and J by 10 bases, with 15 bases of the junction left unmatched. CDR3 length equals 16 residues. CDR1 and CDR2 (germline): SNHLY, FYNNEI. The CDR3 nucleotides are TGTGCCAGCACCCCGGGACTAGCGGTAATCTCCTACGAGCAGTTCTTC. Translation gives CASTPGLAVISYEQFF.

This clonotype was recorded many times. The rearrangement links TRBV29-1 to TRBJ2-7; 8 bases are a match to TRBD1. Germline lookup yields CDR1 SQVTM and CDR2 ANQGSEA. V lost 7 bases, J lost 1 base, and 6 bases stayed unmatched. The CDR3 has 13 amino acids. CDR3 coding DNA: TGCAGCGGAAAGGGACAGGCATCCTACGAGCAGTACTTC. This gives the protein CSGKGQASYEQYF.

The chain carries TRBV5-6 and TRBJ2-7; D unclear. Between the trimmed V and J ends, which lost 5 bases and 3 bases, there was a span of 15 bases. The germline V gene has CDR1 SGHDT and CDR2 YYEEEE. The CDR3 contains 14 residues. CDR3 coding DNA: TGTGCCAGCAGTTACCAGCAGTCAGGCTACGAGCAGTACTTC. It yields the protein CASSYQQSGYEQYF.

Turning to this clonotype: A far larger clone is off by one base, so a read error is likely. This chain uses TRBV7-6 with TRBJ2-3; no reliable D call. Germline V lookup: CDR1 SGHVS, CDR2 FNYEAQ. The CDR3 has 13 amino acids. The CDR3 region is CARTPKSIDTQYF. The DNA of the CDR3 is TGTGCCAGGACCCCCAAGAGCATAGATACGCAGTATTTT.

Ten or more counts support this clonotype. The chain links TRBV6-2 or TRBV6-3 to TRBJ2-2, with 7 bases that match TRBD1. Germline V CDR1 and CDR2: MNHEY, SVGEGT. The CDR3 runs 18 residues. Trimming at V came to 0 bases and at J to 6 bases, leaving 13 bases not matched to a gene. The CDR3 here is CASSYSTRIEGAPGELFF. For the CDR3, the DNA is TGTGCCAGCAGTTACTCGACACGAATAGAGGGGGCGCCCGGGGAGCTGTTTTTT.

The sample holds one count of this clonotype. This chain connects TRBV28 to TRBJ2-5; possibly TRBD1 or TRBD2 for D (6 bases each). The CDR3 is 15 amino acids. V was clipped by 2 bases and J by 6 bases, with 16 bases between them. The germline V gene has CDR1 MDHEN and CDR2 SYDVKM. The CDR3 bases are TGTGCCAGCAGTTTAGCAGGGGCTAGCGTGAAGACCCAGTACTTC. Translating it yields CASSLAGASVKTQYF.

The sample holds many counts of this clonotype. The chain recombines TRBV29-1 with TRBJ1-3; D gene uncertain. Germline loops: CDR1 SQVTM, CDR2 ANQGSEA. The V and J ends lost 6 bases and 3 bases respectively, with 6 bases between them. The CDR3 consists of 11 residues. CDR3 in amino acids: CSVRIGNTIYF. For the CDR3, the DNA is TGCAGCGTCAGGATTGGAAACACCATATATTTT. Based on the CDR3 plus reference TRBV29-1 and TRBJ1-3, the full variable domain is SAVISQKPSRDICQRGTSLTIQCQVDSQVTMMFWYRQQPGQSLTLIATANQGSEATYESGFVIDKFPISRPNLTFSTLTVSNMSPEDSSIYLCSVRIGNTIYFGEGSWLTVV.

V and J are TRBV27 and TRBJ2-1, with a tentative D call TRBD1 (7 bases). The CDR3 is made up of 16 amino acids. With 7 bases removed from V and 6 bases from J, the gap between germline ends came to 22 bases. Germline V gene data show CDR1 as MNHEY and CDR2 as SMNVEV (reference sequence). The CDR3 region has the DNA TGTGCCAGCACCACATGGTCAGGGGGGCCTGGCAATGAGCAGTTCTTC. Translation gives CASTTWSGGPGNEQFF.

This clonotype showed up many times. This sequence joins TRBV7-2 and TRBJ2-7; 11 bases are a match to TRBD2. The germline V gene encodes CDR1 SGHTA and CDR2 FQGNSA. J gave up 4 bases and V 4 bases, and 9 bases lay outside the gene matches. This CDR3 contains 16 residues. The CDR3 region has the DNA TGTGCCAGCAGCTCGAAGACTAGCGGGAATCTATACGAGCAGTACTTC. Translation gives CASSSKTSGNLYEQYF.

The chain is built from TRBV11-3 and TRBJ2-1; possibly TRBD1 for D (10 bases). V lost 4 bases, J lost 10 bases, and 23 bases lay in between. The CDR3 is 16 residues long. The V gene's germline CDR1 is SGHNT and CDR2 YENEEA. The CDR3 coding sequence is TGTGCCAGCAGCTCGGGACAGGGGCTAGCGGGGCACGAGCAGTTCTTC. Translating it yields CASSSGQGLAGHEQFF.

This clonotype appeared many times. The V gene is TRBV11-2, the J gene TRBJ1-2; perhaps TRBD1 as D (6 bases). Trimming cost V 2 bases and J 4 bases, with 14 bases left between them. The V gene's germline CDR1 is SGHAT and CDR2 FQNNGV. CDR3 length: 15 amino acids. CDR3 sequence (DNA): TGTGCCAGCAGCTTATACACAGGGAAAGCCTATGGCTACACCTTC. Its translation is CASSLYTGKAYGYTF.

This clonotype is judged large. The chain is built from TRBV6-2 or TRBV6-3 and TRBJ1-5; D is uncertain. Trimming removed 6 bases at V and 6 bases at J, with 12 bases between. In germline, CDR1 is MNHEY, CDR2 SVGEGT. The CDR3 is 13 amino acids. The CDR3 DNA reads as TGTGCCAGCAGGGACCCTGGACGTCAGCCCCAGCATTTT. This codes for CASRDPGRQPQHF.

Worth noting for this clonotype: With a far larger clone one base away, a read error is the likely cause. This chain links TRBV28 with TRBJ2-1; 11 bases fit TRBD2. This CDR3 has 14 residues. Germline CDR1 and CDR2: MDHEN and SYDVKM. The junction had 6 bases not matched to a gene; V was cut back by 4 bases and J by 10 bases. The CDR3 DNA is TGTGCCAGCAGTTCACTAGCGGGAGTCTCCGAGCAGTTCTTC. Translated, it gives CASSSLAGVSEQFF.

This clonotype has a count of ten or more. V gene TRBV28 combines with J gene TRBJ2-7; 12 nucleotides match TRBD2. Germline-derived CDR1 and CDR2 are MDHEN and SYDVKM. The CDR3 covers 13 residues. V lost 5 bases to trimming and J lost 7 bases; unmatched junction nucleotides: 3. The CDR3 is CASSLAGGSEQYF. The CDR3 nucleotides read TGTGCCAGCAGTCTAGCGGGAGGGTCGGAGCAGTACTTC.

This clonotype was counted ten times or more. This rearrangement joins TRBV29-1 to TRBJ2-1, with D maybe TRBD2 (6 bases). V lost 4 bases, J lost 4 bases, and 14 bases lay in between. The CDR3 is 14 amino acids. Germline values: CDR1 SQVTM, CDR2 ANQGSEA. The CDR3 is CSVVEAGGYNEQFF. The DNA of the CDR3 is TGCAGCGTTGTAGAAGCGGGTGGTTACAATGAGCAGTTCTTC.

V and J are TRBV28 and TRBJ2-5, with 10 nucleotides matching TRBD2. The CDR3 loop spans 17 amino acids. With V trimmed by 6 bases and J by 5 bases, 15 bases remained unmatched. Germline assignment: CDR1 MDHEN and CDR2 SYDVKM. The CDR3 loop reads CASSRPLGLAERETQYF. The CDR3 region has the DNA TGTGCCAGCAGCCGGCCACTCGGACTAGCGGAACGGGAGACCCAGTACTTC.

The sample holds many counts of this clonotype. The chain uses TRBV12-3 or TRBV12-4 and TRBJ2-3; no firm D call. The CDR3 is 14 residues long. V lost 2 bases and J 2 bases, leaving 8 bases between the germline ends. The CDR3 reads CASSLNLDTDTQYF. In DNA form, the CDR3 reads TGTGCCAGCAGTTTAAATCTTGACACAGATACGCAGTATTTT.